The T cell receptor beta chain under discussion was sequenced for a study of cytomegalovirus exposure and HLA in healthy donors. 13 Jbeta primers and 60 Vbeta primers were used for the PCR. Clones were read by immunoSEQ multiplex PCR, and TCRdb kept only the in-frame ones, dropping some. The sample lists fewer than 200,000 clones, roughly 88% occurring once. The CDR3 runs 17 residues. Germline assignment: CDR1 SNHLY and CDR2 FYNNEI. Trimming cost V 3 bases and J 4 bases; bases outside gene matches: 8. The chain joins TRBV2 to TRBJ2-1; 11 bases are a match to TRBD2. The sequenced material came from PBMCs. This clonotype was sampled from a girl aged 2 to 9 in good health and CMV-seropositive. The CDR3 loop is CASSEWGLAENYNEQFF. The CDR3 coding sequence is TGTGCCAGCAGTGAGTGGGGACTAGCGGAGAATTACAATGAGCAGTTCTTC.